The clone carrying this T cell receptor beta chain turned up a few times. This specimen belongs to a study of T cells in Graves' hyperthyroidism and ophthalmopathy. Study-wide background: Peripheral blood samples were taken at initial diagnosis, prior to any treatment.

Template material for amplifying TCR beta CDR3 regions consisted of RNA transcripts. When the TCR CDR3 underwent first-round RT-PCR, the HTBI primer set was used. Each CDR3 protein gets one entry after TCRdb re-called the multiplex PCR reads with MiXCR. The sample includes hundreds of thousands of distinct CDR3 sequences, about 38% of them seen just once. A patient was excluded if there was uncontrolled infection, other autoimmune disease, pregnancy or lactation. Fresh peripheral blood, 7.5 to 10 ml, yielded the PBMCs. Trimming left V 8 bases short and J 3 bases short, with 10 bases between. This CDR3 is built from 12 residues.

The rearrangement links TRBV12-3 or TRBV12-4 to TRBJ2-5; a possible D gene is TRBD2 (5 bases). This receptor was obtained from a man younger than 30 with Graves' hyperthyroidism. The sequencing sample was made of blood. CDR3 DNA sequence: TGTGCCAGCCGGGGTAACAAAGAGACCCAGTACTTC. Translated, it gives CASRGNKETQYF.